The 26 T cell receptor beta chains given below trace back to one sample, sequenced in a study of human thymus T cells. Thymus tissue was removed during corrective cardiac surgery. This table comes from immunoSEQ multiplex PCR, and its TCRdb copy is limited to in-frame clones, with some not included. The sample yields some 130,000 clones, approximately 96% seen once. The specimen sequenced was thymus tissue. These receptor sequences come from a boy younger than two with a congenital heart defect but otherwise immunologically healthy.

The chain carries TRBV4-2 and TRBJ2-3; no firm D call. The CDR3 spans 13 residues. Germline CDR1 is LGHNA and CDR2 is YNFKEQ. V lost 2 bases and J 4 bases, leaving 7 bases between the germline ends. The CDR3 here is CASSQRLADTQYF. DNA of the CDR3: TGTGCCAGCAGCCAACGTTTGGCAGATACGCAGTATTTT.

The chain carries TRBV9 and TRBJ2-1, with 10 bases lining up with TRBD2. Losses at the gene ends were 0 bases for V and 4 bases for J; bases not matched to a gene: 4. Looked up from germline, CDR1 is SGDLS and CDR2 is YYNGEE. The CDR3 is 16 amino acids. For the CDR3, the DNA is TGTGCCAGCAGCGTAGGGGAGCGGGGGGGATACAATGAGCAGTTCTTC. Its translation is CASSVGERGGYNEQFF.

The CDR3 coding sequence is TGTGCCAGTAGGACAAAAACGGACAGGGGAAGCAATCAGCCCCAGCATTTT. Its translation: CASRTKTDRGSNQPQHF. This chain uses TRBV19 with TRBJ1-5; 9 positions agree with TRBD1. Germline CDR1 reads LNHDA; CDR2 reads SQIVND (reference sequence). V was clipped by 6 bases and J by 1 base; unmatched bases: 10. This CDR3 is built from 17 residues.

V usage is TRBV19 and J usage is TRBJ2-2; D gene ambiguous. Trimming took 3 bases from V and 4 from J, leaving 3 bases between them. The germline V gene encodes CDR1 LNHDA and CDR2 SQIVND (reference sequence). This CDR3 has 12 residues. The CDR3 bases are TGTGCCAGTAGTATGGTCACCGGGGAGCTGTTTTTT. It specifies CASSMVTGELFF.

The chain is built from TRBV21-1 and TRBJ2-1; whether TRBD2, the table's D call, matches the DNA was not checked. TRBV21-1 is a pseudogene segment. The length of the CDR3 is 16 residues. The CDR3 DNA is TGTGCCAGCAGCAAAGGAGGGTCAGGCGGCTACAATGAGCAGTTCTTC. Encoded protein: CASSKGGSGGYNEQFF.

This rearrangement joins TRBV27 to TRBJ2-7; TRBD1 matches at 8 bases. Unmatched junction bases numbered 10, after V lost 5 bases and J lost 4 bases. In germline, CDR1 is MNHEY, CDR2 SMNVEV (reference sequence). The CDR3 consists of 15 residues. The CDR3 spells CASSTRTGRGYEQYF. DNA of the CDR3: TGTGCCAGCAGTACCCGGACAGGGAGAGGGTACGAGCAGTACTTC.

This chain joins TRBV7-2 and TRBJ2-1; D is possibly TRBD2 (5 bases). CDR3 length: 14 residues. V dropped 2 bases and J dropped 8 bases, with 13 bases sitting between them. The germline V gene has CDR1 SGHTA and CDR2 FQGNSA. CDR3 loop: CASSLLYFSDEQFF. In DNA, the CDR3 is TGTGCCAGCAGCTTATTATATTTTAGCGATGAGCAGTTCTTC.

The chain combines TRBV13 with TRBJ2-5; 9 bases map to TRBD2. The V gene end was trimmed by 5 bases and the J gene end by 7 bases; junction bases not matched to a gene: 14. The CDR3 has 16 amino acids. From germline, CDR1 is PRHDT and CDR2 FYEKMQ (reference sequence). CDR3 loop: CASSLGGGGGNRTQYF. DNA of the CDR3: TGTGCCAGCAGCCTTGGCGGCGGGGGGGGAAACCGGACCCAGTACTTC.

This sequence joins TRBV7-2 and TRBJ2-2; D is tentatively TRBD1 or TRBD2 (6 bases each). Germline V gives CDR1 SGHTA, CDR2 FQGNSA. Trimming cost V 1 base and J 2 bases, with 17 bases left between them. This CDR3 comprises 18 residues. CDR3 region: CASSLGAGGPFNTGELFF. The CDR3 nucleotides are TGTGCCAGCAGCTTAGGAGCCGGGGGCCCATTCAACACCGGGGAGCTGTTTTTT. The full variable domain, with the rest looked up from reference TRBV7-2 and TRBJ2-2, is GAGVSQSPSNKVTEKGKDVELRCDPISGHTALYWYRQSLGQGLEFLIYFQGNSAPDKSGLPSDRFSAERTGGSVSTLTIQRTQQEDSAVYLCASSLGAGGPFNTGELFFGEGSRLTVL.

The genes are TRBV2 and TRBJ2-3; D call uncertain. V lost 2 bases, J lost 3 bases, and 9 bases lay in between. CDR3 length: 14 amino acids. Germline V lookup: CDR1 SNHLY, CDR2 FYNNEI. The CDR3 region has the DNA TGTGCCAGCAGTGAAACGCCGGTAACAGATACGCAGTATTTT. Its translation: CASSETPVTDTQYF.

V gene TRBV5-6 combines with J gene TRBJ2-5; D gene unclear. The CDR3 extends over 16 amino acids. The V gene's germline CDR1 is SGHDT and CDR2 YYEEEE. Trimming shortened V by 0 bases and J by 5 bases, and 17 bases separated the two germline ends. In nucleotides, the CDR3 is TGTGCCAGCAGCTTGGAGGCAGTTACTCAACGGGAGACCCAGTACTTC. This sequence encodes CASSLEAVTQRETQYF.

In its sample, this clone was seen once. The chain's CDR3 is CASSQDGGSGLKGNQPQHF. CDR3 coding DNA: TGCGCCAGCAGCCAAGACGGGGGGTCCGGGTTAAAGGGCAATCAGCCCCAGCATTTT. This chain joins TRBV4-3 and TRBJ1-5, with D perhaps matching TRBD1 (5 bases). This CDR3 comprises 19 residues. The V end was cut by 0 bases, the J end by 2 bases, with 20 bases between. Germline V gene data show CDR1 as LGHNA and CDR2 as YSLEER.

This clone turned up a few times. One junction end disagrees with the germline gene, perhaps due to a read error. The rearrangement joins TRBV2 to TRBJ1-2; D is uncertain. CDR1 is SNHLY, CDR2 FYNNEI, per germline. The CDR3 spans 10 residues. DNA of the CDR3: TGTGCCAGCAGTGAAAGCAAGGAGTACTTC. Its protein product is CASSESKEYF.

This chain connects TRBV5-6 to TRBJ1-5; the D is unclear. The germline V gene has CDR1 SGHDT and CDR2 YYEEEE. The CDR3 spans 11 residues. Between the trimmed V and J ends, which lost 4 bases and 6 bases, there was a span of 5 bases. The CDR3 DNA sequence: TGTGCCAGCAGCCCATTTCAGCCCCAGCATTTT. It encodes CASSPFQPQHF.

This clone has just a few counts. This chain joins TRBV14 and TRBJ1-1; 9 nucleotides match TRBD1. The V and J ends lost 3 bases and 10 bases, in that order; junction bases with no gene match: 0. Per the germline V gene, CDR1 is SGHDN and CDR2 is FVKESK. The CDR3 is 11 amino acids. The CDR3 coding sequence is TGTGCCAGCAGCCAGACAGGGGGAGCTTTCTTT. Its translation is CASSQTGGAFF.

Here the CDR3 DNA reads TGTGCCAGCACAAGGACTAGCGGGGGAAAAGATACGCAGTATTTT. This gives the protein CASTRTSGGKDTQYF. The chain links TRBV28 to TRBJ2-3; 13 bases align to TRBD2. The J segment lost 5 bases and the V segment lost 7 bases, leaving 6 bases of the junction unmatched. This CDR3 has 15 amino acids. Germline loops: CDR1 MDHEN, CDR2 SYDVKM.

The chain recombines TRBV6-1 with TRBJ1-1; D remains ambiguous. Trimming took 8 bases from V and 3 from J, leaving 7 bases between them. Germline CDR1 MNHNS, CDR2 SASEGT. This CDR3 region has 11 residues. The CDR3 DNA reads TGTGCCAGCTCTGACGACACTGAAGCTTTCTTT. The encoded protein is CASSDDTEAFF.

This sequence joins TRBV28 and TRBJ1-1; perhaps TRBD1 as D (6 bases). The V and J ends lost 5 bases and 5 bases respectively, with 24 bases between them. CDR3 length equals 17 residues. The germline gives CDR1 MDHEN, CDR2 SYDVKM. The CDR3 coding sequence is TGTGCCAGCAGTCTACTACAGGCGGAGGGGGAGACGACTGAAGCTTTCTTT. This translates into CASSLLQAEGETTEAFF.

In DNA form, the CDR3 reads TGTGCCAGCAGTTTAGTGGGACAGAGGGAGGATGAGCAGTTCTTC. Its translation: CASSLVGQREDEQFF. The V and J genes are TRBV27 and TRBJ2-1; D is possibly TRBD1 (7 bases). CDR1 and CDR2 (germline): MNHEY, SMNVEV (reference sequence). The CDR3 is 15 residues long. V shed 2 bases and J shed 8 bases, with 16 bases lying between them.

The chain carries TRBV5-6 and TRBJ2-7, with D possibly being TRBD2 (5 bases). Germline V gives CDR1 SGHDT, CDR2 YYEEEE. The V end lost 0 bases, the J end lost 2 bases, and 12 bases lay between the germline ends. The CDR3 totals 15 residues. The CDR3 DNA is TGTGCCAGCAGCTTGGCCTCGGGGAACACCTACGAGCAGTACTTC. Translation: CASSLASGNTYEQYF.

The chain employs TRBV6-6 and TRBJ2-1; 7 nucleotides match TRBD2. The CDR3 length is 16 residues. After removal of 6 bases from V and 4 bases from J, the junction contained 12 bases not matched to a gene. The V gene's germline CDR1 is MNHNY and CDR2 SVGAGI (reference sequence). The CDR3 is CASSLPPSGLYNEQFF. In DNA, the CDR3 is TGTGCCAGCAGCCTACCCCCTAGCGGCTTATACAATGAGCAGTTCTTC.

V gene TRBV19 combines with J gene TRBJ2-2; no reliable D call. Germline loops: CDR1 LNHDA, CDR2 SQIVND (reference sequence). V was cut by 4 bases and J by 3 bases, with 12 bases left in between. The CDR3 covers 15 residues. CDR3 DNA: TGTGCCAGTAGTACAACCAGAAGGTACACCGGGGAGCTGTTTTTT. It yields the protein CASSTTRRYTGELFF. Filled out from reference TRBV19 and TRBJ2-2, the complete variable domain reads DGGITQSPKYLFRKEGQNVTLSCEQNLNHDAMYWYRQDPGQGLRLIYYSQIVNDFQKGDIAEGYSVSREKKESFPLTVTSAQKNPTAFYLCASSTTRRYTGELFFGEGSRLTVL.

J is TRBJ2-1 and V is TRBV29-1; 13 bases are a match to TRBD2. The CDR3 has 14 residues. With 3 bases clipped from V and 7 bases from J, the junction kept 3 bases outside the gene matches. Germline values: CDR1 SQVTM, CDR2 ANQGSEA. CDR3 DNA sequence: TGCAGCGTTGAGAGACTAGCGGGGGGTAATGAGCAGTTCTTC. It yields the protein CSVERLAGGNEQFF.

With regard to this clone: Sequence at one end of the junction differs from germline and may be a read error. This chain joins TRBV6-1 and TRBJ2-5; D gene unclear. The CDR3 runs 14 residues. The germline V gene encodes CDR1 MNHNS and CDR2 SASEGT. CDR3 DNA: TGTGCCAGCAGTGAGGAACTGCAGCAAGAGGCCCAGTACTTC. It yields the protein CASSEELQQEAQYF.

The V gene is TRBV9, the J gene TRBJ1-1; D gene ambiguous. V shed 4 bases and J shed 3 bases, with 10 bases lying between them. The CDR3 has 13 amino acids. The germline V gene encodes CDR1 SGDLS and CDR2 YYNGEE. This chain's CDR3 is CASSRLWDTEAFF. The CDR3 DNA is TGTGCCAGCAGCCGCCTTTGGGACACTGAAGCTTTCTTT.

This clone was counted only a few times. V gene TRBV6-1 combines with J gene TRBJ2-7, with a possible D match to TRBD2 (5 bases). CDR1 and CDR2 from the germline V gene are MNHNS and SASEGT. This CDR3 is 12 amino acids long. V lost 7 bases, J lost 5 bases, and 12 bases lay in between. The CDR3 loop is CASTSSTHEQYF. The CDR3 DNA is TGTGCCAGCACTTCTAGCACCCACGAGCAGTACTTC.